The rows below give T cell receptor beta chains drawn from one sample of a study. From the RT-PCR reads, TCRdb called clonotypes with MiXCR, one entry per CDR3 protein. The table shows more than 550,000 distinct CDR3 sequences, with 13% to 15% occurring only once. The sequenced sample consisted of memory CD4+ T cells from blood. The receptors come from a female donor in good health, serving as a healthy control. The CDR3 runs from the conserved cysteine through the conserved F or W. The D gene is left open where the match is weak.

d_gene,v_gene,CDR3aa
-,TRBV7-2,CASSPMGILADTQYF
-,TRBV7-2,CASSQTGQPSNQPQHF
-,TRBV18,CASSPPQRSSTDTQYF
TRBD2,TRBV7-2,CASSLAGGRVGDTQYF
-,TRBV12-3/TRBV12-4,CASSLAAAGLEGYTF
-,TRBV5-1,CASGREGPNEKLFF
TRBD1,TRBV7-3,CASSQPYRGLAKNIQYF
-,TRBV6-2/TRBV6-3,CASSRQAANGNQPQHF
TRBD2,TRBV7-2,CASSSQPLAGGETQYF
-,TRBV12-3/TRBV12-4,CASSLRQANSPLHF
-,TRBV12-3/TRBV12-4,CASSLVGGTPQHF
TRBD2,TRBV12-3/TRBV12-4,CASSPGGSGSYEQYF
-,TRBV6-2/TRBV6-3,CASSYPDPARTQYF